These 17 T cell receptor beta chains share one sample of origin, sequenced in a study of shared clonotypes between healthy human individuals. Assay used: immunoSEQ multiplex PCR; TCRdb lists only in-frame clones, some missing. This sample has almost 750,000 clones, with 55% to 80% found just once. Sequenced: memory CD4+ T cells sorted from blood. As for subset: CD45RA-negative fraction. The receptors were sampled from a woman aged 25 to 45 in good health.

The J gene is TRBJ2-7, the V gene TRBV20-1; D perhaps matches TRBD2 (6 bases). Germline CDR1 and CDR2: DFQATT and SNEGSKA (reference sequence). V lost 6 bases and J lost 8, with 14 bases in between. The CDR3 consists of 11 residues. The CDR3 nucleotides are TGCAGTGCCGAAAGGGCGGGAAAGCAGTACTTC. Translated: CSAERAGKQYF.

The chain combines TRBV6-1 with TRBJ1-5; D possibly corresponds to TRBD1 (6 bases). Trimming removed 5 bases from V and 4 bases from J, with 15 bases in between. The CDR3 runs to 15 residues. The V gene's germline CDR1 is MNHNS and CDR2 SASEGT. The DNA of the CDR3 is TGTGCCAGCAGTACCGGGACATACCTGAATCAGCCCCAGCATTTT. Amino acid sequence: CASSTGTYLNQPQHF.

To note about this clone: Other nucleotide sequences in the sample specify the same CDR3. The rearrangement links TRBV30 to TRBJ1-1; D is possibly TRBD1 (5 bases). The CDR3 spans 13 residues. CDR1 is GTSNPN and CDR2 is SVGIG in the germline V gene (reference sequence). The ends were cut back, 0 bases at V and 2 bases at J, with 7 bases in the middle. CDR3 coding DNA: TGTGCCTGGAGTGTTCAGGGTAACACTGAAGCTTTCTTT. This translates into CAWSVQGNTEAFF.

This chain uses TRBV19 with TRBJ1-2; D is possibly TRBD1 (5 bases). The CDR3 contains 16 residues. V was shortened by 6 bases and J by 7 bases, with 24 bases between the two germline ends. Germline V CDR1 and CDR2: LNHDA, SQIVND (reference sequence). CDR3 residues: CASSSRQGAPSFGYTF. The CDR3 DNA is TGTGCCAGTAGCAGCCGACAAGGGGCCCCATCTTTTGGCTACACCTTC.

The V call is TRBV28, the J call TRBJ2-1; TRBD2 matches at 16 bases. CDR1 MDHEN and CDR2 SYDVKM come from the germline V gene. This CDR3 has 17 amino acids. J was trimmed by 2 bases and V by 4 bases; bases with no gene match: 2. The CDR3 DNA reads TGTGCCAGCAGTTCCGGGACTAGCGGGAGGGCCTACAATGAGCAGTTCTTC. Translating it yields CASSSGTSGRAYNEQFF.

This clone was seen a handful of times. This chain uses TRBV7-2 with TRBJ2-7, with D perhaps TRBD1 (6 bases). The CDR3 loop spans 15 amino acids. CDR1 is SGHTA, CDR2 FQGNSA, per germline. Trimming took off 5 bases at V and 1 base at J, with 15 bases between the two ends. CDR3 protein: CASSRGGLDSYEQYF. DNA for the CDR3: TGTGCCAGCAGCCGAGGGGGTTTGGATTCCTACGAGCAGTACTTC.

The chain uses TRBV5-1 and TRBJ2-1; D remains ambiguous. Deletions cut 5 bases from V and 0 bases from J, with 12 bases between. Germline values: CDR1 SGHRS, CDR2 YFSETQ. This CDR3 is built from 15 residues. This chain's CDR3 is CASRQQPSSYNEQFF. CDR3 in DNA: TGCGCCAGCAGACAACAGCCCAGCTCCTACAATGAGCAGTTCTTC.

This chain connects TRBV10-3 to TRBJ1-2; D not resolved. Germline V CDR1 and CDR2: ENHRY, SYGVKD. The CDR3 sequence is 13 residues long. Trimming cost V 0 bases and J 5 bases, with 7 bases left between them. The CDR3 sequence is CAISESTAYGYTF. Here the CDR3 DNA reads TGTGCCATCAGTGAGTCGACGGCATATGGCTACACCTTC.

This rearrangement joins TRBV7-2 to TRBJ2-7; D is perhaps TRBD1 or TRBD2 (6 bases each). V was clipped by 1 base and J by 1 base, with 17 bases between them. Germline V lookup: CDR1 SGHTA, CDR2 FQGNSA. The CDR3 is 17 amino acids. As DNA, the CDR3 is TGTGCCAGCAGCTTAGGTGGGGCCAGAGGGGGGTCCTACGAGCAGTACTTC. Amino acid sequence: CASSLGGARGGSYEQYF.

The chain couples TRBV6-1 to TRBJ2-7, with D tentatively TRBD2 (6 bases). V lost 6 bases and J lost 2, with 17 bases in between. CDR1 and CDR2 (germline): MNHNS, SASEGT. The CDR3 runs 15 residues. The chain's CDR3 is CASSPKSGGTYEQYF. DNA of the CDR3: TGTGCCAGCAGCCCGAAGTCTGGCGGGACCTACGAGCAGTACTTC.

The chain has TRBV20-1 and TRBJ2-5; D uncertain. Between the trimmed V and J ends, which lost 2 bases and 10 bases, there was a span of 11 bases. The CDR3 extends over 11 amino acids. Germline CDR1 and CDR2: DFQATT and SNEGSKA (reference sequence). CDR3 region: CSARKEPGQYF. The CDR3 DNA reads TGCAGTGCTAGAAAGGAACCAGGCCAGTACTTC.

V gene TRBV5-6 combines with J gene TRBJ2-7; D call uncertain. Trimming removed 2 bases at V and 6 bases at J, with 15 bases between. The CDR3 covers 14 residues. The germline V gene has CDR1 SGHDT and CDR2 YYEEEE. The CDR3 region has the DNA TGTGCCAGCAGCTTCGGACGACCCCTAGGCGAGCAGTACTTC. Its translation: CASSFGRPLGEQYF.

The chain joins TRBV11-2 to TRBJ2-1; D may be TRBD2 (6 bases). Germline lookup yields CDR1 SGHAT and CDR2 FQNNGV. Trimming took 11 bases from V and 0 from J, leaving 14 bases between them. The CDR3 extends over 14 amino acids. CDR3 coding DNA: TGTGCCGGCGGGGCGGCGAGCTCCTACAATGAGCAGTTCTTC. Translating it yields CAGGAASSYNEQFF.

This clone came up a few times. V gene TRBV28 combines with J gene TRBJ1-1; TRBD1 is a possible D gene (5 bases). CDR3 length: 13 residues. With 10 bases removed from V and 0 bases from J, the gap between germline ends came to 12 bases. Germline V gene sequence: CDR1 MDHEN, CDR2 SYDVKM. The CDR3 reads CATKRGMNTEAFF. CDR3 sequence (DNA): TGTGCCACAAAACGGGGGATGAACACTGAAGCTTTCTTT.

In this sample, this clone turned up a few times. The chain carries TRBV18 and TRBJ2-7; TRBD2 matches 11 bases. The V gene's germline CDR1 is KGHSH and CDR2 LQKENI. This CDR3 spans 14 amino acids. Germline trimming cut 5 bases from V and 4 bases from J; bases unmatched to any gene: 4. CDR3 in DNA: TGTGCCAGCTCAACGACTAGCGGGGTGTACGAGCAGTACTTC. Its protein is CASSTTSGVYEQYF. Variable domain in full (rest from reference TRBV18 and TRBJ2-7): NAGVMQNPRHLVRRRGQEARLRCSPMKGHSHVYWYRQLPEEGLKFMVYLQKENIIDESGMPKERFSAEFPKEGPSILRIQQVVRGDSAAYFCASSTTSGVYEQYFGPGTRLTVT.

The CDR3, as DNA: TGTGCCAGCACCATAAGGGAGGGCCTCTCTGGGGCCAACGTCCTGACTTTC. This gives the protein CASTIREGLSGANVLTF. The chain carries TRBV28 and TRBJ2-6, with 7 nucleotides matching TRBD2. Germline CDR1 reads MDHEN; CDR2 reads SYDVKM. This CDR3 region has 17 residues. V shed 7 bases and J 0 bases; nucleotides not matched to a gene: 9.

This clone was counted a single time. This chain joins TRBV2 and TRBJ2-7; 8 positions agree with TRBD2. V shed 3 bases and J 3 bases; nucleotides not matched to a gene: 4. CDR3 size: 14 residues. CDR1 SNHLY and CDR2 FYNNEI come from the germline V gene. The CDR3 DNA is TGTGCCAGCAGTGACTGGGGGACTAGCTACGAGCAGTACTTC. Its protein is CASSDWGTSYEQYF.